The 14 T cell receptor beta chains listed next were all sequenced from one sample in a study of spatial heterogeneity in lung cancer. TCRdb processed the 5' RACE reads anew with MiXCR; each CDR3 protein has one entry. Of over 7,500 distinct CDR3 sequences in the sample, over 7.5% were seen once. Time point meaning: sample taken at primary tumor resection. Unsorted tumor, nontumor lung tissue or cryopreserved PBMC supplied the whole RNA. The source was PBMCs, collected at surgery. The origin of the receptors is a male donor with early-stage non-small cell lung cancer.

Many counts were recorded for this clonotype. As an off-target read in a library built for alpha chains, this beta chain has a frequency of little significance. The V gene is TRBV20-1, the J gene TRBJ1-2; 9 bases are shared with TRBD1. The germline V gene has CDR1 DFQATT and CDR2 SNEGSKA (reference sequence). J lost 3 bases, V lost 6 bases, and 8 bases had no gene match. The CDR3 has 14 residues. CDR3 in amino acids: CSARRTGDYYGYTF. The CDR3 coding sequence is TGCAGTGCCAGAAGGACAGGGGATTACTATGGCTACACCTTC.

This clonotype was recorded at least ten times. The library was designed around alpha chains, so this beta chain is a stray read whose abundance carries little weight. The chain employs TRBV11-1 and TRBJ2-7; 10 nucleotides agree with TRBD2. Germline-derived CDR1 and CDR2 are SGHAT and FQDESV (reference sequence). With 5 bases clipped from V and 3 bases from J, the junction kept 7 bases outside the gene matches. This CDR3 spans 15 amino acids. The CDR3 region is CASSPKPSGSYEQYF. The CDR3 region has the DNA TGTGCCAGCAGCCCTAAACCTAGCGGGAGCTACGAGCAGTACTTC.

This clonotype has a count of ten or more. Found in a library prepared for alpha chains, this beta chain is an off-target read, and its abundance has little meaning. The chain carries TRBV11-2 and TRBJ2-6; TRBD2 matches at 13 bases. The CDR3 has 20 amino acids. CDR1 is SGHAT and CDR2 is FQNNGV in the germline V gene. Trimming removed 2 bases from V and 0 bases from J; junction bases left unmatched: 7. The CDR3 is CASSLYFWTSGGSGANVLTF. The CDR3 region has the DNA TGTGCCAGCAGCTTATACTTCTGGACTAGCGGGGGCTCTGGGGCCAACGTCCTGACTTTC.

This clonotype was recorded at least ten times. A library prepared for alpha chains yielded this beta chain as an off-target read; its size is of little meaning. The V call is TRBV20-1, the J call TRBJ2-2, with a weak D call TRBD1 (6 bases). The V end lost 7 bases, the J end lost 1 base, and 10 bases lay between the germline ends. CDR1 and CDR2 (germline): DFQATT, SNEGSKA (reference sequence). The length of the CDR3 is 13 residues. The CDR3 loop is CSVRQENTGELFF. In DNA form, the CDR3 reads TGCAGTGTTCGACAGGAGAACACCGGGGAGCTGTTTTTT.

Concerning this clonotype: This beta chain is a stray sequence in a library constructed for alpha chains; its clone size is not meaningful. The genes are TRBV11-2 and TRBJ2-5, with D maybe TRBD2 (6 bases). The ends were cut back, 1 base at V and 5 bases at J, with 8 bases in the middle. Germline assignment: CDR1 SGHAT and CDR2 FQNNGV. The CDR3 runs 13 residues. The CDR3, as DNA: TGTGCCAGCAGCTTAGGGGGGAGGGAGACCCAGTACTTC. Translation: CASSLGGRETQYF. Full variable domain (outside the CDR3, taken from reference TRBV11-2 and TRBJ2-5): EAGVAQSPRYKIIEKRQSVAFWCNPISGHATLYWYQQILGQGPKLLIQFQNNGVVDDSQLPKDRFSAERLKGVDSTLKIQPAKLEDSAVYLCASSLGGRETQYFGPGTRLLVL.

In its sample, this clonotype was seen many times. This beta chain is a stray sequence in a library constructed for alpha chains; its clone size is not meaningful. The V gene is TRBV7-2, the J gene TRBJ1-2; D is ambiguous. V gave up 4 bases and J gave up 2 bases, with 8 bases separating them. The CDR3 extends over 13 amino acids. Germline V gene lookup returns CDR1 SGHTA and CDR2 FQGNSA. The CDR3, as DNA: TGTGCCAGCAGCTCTGGCCAGAACTATGGCTACACCTTC. This sequence encodes CASSSGQNYGYTF. Combining the CDR3 with reference TRBV7-2 and TRBJ1-2 gives the whole variable domain GAGVSQSPSNKVTEKGKDVELRCDPISGHTALYWYRQSLGQGLEFLIYFQGNSAPDKSGLPSDRFSAERTGGSVSTLTIQRTQQEDSAVYLCASSSGQNYGYTFGSGTRLTVV.

This clonotype was counted many times. This beta chain slipped into a library made for alpha chains as a stray read, so its size is not meaningful. The chain links TRBV7-9 to TRBJ2-1; 8 bases match TRBD2. Germline trimming cut 5 bases from V and 8 bases from J; bases unmatched to any gene: 5. Germline loops: CDR1 SEHNR, CDR2 FQNEAQ (reference sequence). CDR3 length: 13 residues. For the CDR3, the DNA is TGTGCCAGCAGCCTTAGCGGGATGGATGAGCAGTTCTTC. It specifies CASSLSGMDEQFF.

This clonotype was picked up many times. The library was designed around alpha chains, so this beta chain is a stray read whose abundance carries little weight. The chain joins TRBV6-5 to TRBJ1-1; D unresolved. Germline V gene lookup returns CDR1 MNHEY and CDR2 SVGAGI. Trimming took 8 bases from V and 2 from J, leaving 12 bases between them. This CDR3 comprises 13 residues. CDR3 sequence: CASALKRNTEAFF. CDR3 sequence (DNA): TGTGCCAGCGCGCTAAAGCGAAACACTGAAGCTTTCTTT.

This clonotype was seen ten or more times. Little can be read into the size of this beta chain, an off-target read in a library designed for alpha chains. The chain recombines TRBV15 with TRBJ2-7; D not certain. Trimming removed 0 bases from V and 3 bases from J, with 18 bases in between. Germline V CDR1 and CDR2: LNHNV, YYDKDF (reference sequence). This CDR3 is 17 amino acids long. CDR3 protein: CATSRDRRISRGYEQYF. The CDR3 region has the DNA TGTGCCACCAGCAGAGATCGGCGAATTTCACGCGGCTACGAGCAGTACTTC.

With respect to this clonotype: Since it is a stray read in a library aimed at alpha chains, this beta chain has a size that is not meaningful. V is TRBV3-2 and J is TRBJ1-2; the table's D gene call, TRBD1, was not cross checked with the DNA. TRBV3-2 is designated a pseudogene. This CDR3 contains 14 residues. The CDR3 reads CASSRGTKNYGYTF. The CDR3, as DNA: TGTGCCAGCAGCCGTGGGACAAAGAACTATGGCTACACCTTC.

As to this clonotype: With the library built for alpha chains, this beta chain is off target and its frequency is not meaningful. This chain joins TRBV6-2 or TRBV6-3 and TRBJ2-6; 15 bases match TRBD2. Germline assignment: CDR1 MNHEY and CDR2 SVGEGT. With 4 bases clipped from V and 0 bases from J, the junction kept 4 bases outside the gene matches. This CDR3 comprises 19 residues. The CDR3 nucleotides are TGTGCCAGCAGTTCCCGGACTAGCGGGAGGGCCTCTGGGGCCAACGTCCTGACTTTC. It translates to CASSSRTSGRASGANVLTF.

By sample fraction, this clonotype is medium-sized. This beta chain is an off-target read within a library intended for alpha chains, so its frequency means little. The chain recombines TRBV29-1 with TRBJ2-2; D might be TRBD1 (6 bases). The germline V gene has CDR1 SQVTM and CDR2 ANQGSEA. The V end lost 6 bases, the J end lost 1 base, and 15 bases lay between the germline ends. The CDR3 consists of 15 residues. In DNA, the CDR3 is TGCAGCGTGGACACAGGGTTGGAGAACACCGGGGAGCTGTTTTTT. Its translation is CSVDTGLENTGELFF.

This clonotype appeared many times. This beta chain slipped into a library made for alpha chains as a stray read, so its size is not meaningful. The rearrangement links TRBV11-2 to TRBJ2-2; D possibly corresponds to TRBD1 (7 bases). The CDR3 runs 17 residues. Trimming cost V 5 bases and J 4 bases, with 20 bases left between them. CDR1 and CDR2 (germline): SGHAT, FQNNGV. CDR3 in DNA: TGTGCCAGCAGCCCAGCACCCGCAGGGGGGAGCACCGGGGAGCTGTTTTTT. Its protein is CASSPAPAGGSTGELFF.

This clonotype was observed a handful of times. This beta chain is a stray sequence in a library constructed for alpha chains; its clone size is not meaningful. The chain has TRBV12-3 or TRBV12-4 and TRBJ1-1; perhaps TRBD1 as D (6 bases). With 5 bases removed from V and 3 bases from J, the gap between germline ends came to 25 bases. The CDR3 has 18 amino acids. The CDR3 nucleotides read TGTGCCAGCAGTCCCGGGACACTTATTGTCGGGGGACACACTGAAGCTTTCTTT. This sequence encodes CASSPGTLIVGGHTEAFF.